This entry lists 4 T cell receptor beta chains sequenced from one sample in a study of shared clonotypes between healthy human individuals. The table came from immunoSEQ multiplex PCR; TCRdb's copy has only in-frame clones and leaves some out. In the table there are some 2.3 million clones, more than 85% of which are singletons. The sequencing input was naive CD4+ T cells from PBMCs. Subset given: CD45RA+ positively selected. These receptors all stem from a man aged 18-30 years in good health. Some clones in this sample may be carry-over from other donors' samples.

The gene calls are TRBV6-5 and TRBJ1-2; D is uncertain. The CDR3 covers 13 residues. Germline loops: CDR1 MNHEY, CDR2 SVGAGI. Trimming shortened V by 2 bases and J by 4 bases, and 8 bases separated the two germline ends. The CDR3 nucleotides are TGTGCCAGCAGTTACATCGATTCCTATGGCTACACCTTC. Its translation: CASSYIDSYGYTF.

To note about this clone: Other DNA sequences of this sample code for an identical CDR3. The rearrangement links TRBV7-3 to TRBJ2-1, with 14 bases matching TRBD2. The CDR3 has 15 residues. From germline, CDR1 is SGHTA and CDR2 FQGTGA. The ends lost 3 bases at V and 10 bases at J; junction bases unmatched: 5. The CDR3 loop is CASSLGTSGRGEQFF. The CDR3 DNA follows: TGTGCCAGCAGCTTGGGGACTAGCGGGAGAGGGGAGCAGTTCTTC.

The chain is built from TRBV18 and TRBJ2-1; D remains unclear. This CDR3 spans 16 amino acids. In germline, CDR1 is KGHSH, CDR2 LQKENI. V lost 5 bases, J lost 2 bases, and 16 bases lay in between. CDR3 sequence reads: CASSVGGQRAYNEQFF. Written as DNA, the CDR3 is TGTGCCAGCTCAGTGGGCGGTCAGCGAGCCTACAATGAGCAGTTCTTC.

The CDR3 spells CASSLQAGSNQPQHF. CDR3 coding DNA: TGCGCCAGCAGCCTGCAAGCAGGGAGCAATCAGCCCCAGCATTTT. V and J are TRBV4-3 and TRBJ1-5, with a possible D match to TRBD1 (5 bases). This CDR3 region has 15 residues. Trimming stripped 4 bases from V and 1 base from J, with 11 bases between. Germline assignment: CDR1 LGHNA and CDR2 YSLEER.